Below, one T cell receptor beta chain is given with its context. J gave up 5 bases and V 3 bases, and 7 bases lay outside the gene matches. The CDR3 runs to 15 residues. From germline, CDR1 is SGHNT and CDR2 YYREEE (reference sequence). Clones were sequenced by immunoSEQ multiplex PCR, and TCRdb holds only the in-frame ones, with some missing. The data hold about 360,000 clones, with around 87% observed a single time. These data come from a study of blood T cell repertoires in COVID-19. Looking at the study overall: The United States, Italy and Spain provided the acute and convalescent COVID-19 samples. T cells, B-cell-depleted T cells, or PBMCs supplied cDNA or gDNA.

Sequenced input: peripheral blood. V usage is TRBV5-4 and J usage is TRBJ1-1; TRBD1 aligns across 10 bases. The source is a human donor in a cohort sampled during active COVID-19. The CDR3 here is CASSWDRGARTEAFF. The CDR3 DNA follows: TGTGCCAGCAGCTGGGACAGGGGCGCACGGACTGAAGCTTTCTTT. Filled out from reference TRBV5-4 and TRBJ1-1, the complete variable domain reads ETGVTQSPTHLIKTRGQQVTLRCSSQSGHNTVSWYQQALGQGPQFIFQYYREEENGRGNFPPRFSGLQFPNYSSELNVNALELDDSALYLCASSWDRGARTEAFFGQGTRLTVV.